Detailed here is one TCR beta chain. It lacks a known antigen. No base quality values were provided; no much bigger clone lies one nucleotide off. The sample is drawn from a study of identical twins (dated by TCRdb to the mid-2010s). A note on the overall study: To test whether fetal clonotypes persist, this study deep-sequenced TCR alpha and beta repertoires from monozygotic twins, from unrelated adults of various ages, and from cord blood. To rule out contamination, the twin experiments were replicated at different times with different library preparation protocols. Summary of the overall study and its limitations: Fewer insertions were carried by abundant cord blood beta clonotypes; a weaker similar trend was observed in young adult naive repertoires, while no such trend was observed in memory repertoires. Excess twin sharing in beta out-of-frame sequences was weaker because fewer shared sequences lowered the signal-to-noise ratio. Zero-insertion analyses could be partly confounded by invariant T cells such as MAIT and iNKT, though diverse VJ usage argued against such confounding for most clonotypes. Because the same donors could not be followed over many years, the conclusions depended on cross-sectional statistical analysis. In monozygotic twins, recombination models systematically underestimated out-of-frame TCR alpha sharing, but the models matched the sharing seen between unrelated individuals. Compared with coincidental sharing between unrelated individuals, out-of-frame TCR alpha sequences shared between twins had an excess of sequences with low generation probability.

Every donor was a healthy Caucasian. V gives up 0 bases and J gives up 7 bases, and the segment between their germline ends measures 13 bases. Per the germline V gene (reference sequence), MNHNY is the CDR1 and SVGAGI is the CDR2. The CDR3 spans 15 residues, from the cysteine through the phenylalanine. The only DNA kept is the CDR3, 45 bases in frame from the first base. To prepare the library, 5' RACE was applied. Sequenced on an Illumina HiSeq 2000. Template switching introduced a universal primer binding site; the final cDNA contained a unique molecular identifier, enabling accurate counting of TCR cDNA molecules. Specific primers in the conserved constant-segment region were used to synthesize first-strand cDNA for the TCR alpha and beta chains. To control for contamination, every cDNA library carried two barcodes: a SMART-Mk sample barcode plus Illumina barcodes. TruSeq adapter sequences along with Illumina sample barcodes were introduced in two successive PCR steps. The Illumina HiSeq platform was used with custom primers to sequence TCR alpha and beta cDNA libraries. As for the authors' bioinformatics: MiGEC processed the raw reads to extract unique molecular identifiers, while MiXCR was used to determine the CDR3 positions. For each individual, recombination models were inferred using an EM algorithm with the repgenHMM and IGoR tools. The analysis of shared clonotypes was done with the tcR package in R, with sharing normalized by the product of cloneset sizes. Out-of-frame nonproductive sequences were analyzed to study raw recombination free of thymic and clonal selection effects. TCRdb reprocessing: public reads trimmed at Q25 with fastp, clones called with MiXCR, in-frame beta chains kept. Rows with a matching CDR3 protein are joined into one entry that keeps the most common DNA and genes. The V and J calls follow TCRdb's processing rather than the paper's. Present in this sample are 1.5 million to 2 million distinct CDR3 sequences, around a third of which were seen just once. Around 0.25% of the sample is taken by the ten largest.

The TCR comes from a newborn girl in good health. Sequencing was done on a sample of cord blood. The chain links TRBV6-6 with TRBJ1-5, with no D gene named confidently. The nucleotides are TGTGCCAGCAGTTACTCTGGGGTGGGTGGGCAGCCCCAGCATTTT. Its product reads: CASSYSGVGGQPQHF.